The 5 T cell receptor beta chains reported below all come from one sample, sequenced in a study of CXCR3-negative and CXCR3-positive naive CD8 T cells. Whole-study results and caveats: Relative to CXCR3-negative naive cells, CXCR3-positive naive cells had more hydrophobic TRB CDR3s.

For these TCRs, the target antigens are not known. The study made its TRB cDNA libraries by 5' RACE, adding UMI labels. TCRdb reprocessed the 5' RACE reads and keeps a single row for each CDR3 protein, giving no DNA. The sample features around 140,000 distinct CDR3 sequences, with 0.41% in its top ten. The source material was naive CXCR3+ CD8+ T cells from blood. Subset given: CD45RO-CCR7+CD27+CD95- naive CD8+ T cells expressing CXCR3 (TNR3+). The receptors were gathered from a human donor in good health. Some clones in this sample may be carry-over from other donors' samples.

This rearrangement joins TRBV4-2 to TRBJ2-2; the TRBD2 assignment by TCRdb is unverifiable without DNA. Germline CDR1 is LGHNA and CDR2 is YNFKEQ. This CDR3 contains 15 residues. The CDR3 is CASSQGSGEAGELFF.

The chain joins TRBV4-2 to TRBJ2-7; lacking DNA, the TRBD2 call made by TCRdb goes unchecked. CDR3 length: 17 residues. Germline V gene lookup returns CDR1 LGHNA and CDR2 YNFKEQ. CDR3 region: CASSQEKVGREADEQYF.

The J gene is TRBJ2-5, the V gene TRBV7-3; without DNA, the TCRdb call of TRBD1 cannot be checked. CDR3 length equals 16 residues. Per the germline V gene, CDR1 is SGHTA and CDR2 is FQGTGA. This CDR3 is CASSLTLRGVGETQYF.

The chain combines TRBV4-1 with TRBJ2-7; TCRdb designates TRBD1, a call that cannot be tested without DNA. This CDR3 is built from 13 residues. Germline V gene lookup returns CDR1 MGHRA and CDR2 YSYEKL. The CDR3 loop reads CASSQDGGYEQYF.

This chain links TRBV7-2 with TRBJ2-7; without DNA, the TCRdb call of TRBD2 cannot be checked. Germline CDR1 SGHTA, CDR2 FQGNSA. The CDR3 is made up of 15 amino acids. The CDR3 spells CASSPFAAGVFEQYF.